This T cell receptor (beta chain) appears in the sequencing data of a study of CD8+CD57+ T cells in acquired aplastic anemia. Overall study results and limits: The study identified almost 30 CD8+ CDR3 sequences shared by patients and controls.

This clonotype was observed once. The antigen remains unidentified. Genomic DNA, serving as template, underwent TCR beta VDJ and CDR3 profiling. TCRdb redid the calling of the reads with MiXCR, one entry per CDR3 protein. This sample has approximately 180,000 distinct CDR3 sequences, with roughly 60% found just once. Those patients picked for sequencing had displayed CD8+CD57+ cell expansion on flow cytometry. Patients had received no therapy at the time of blood sampling. This CDR3 region has 15 residues. Germline V gene data show CDR1 as KGHDR and CDR2 as SFDVKD. The germline V and J ends were trimmed by 0 bases and 0 bases, with 8 bases remaining between them.

The V call is TRBV24-1, the J call TRBJ2-7; D uncertain. The receptor was derived from a human donor with aplastic anemia. The specimen was sorted CD4+, CD8+, or CD8+CD57+ T cells (not recorded which) from PBMCs. The CDR3 nucleotides read TGTGCCACCAGTGATTTGAAGGCAGGCTCCTACGAGCAGTACTTC. This encodes CATSDLKAGSYEQYF.